This TCR beta chain was found in a study of shared clonotypes between healthy human individuals. Study conclusions and caveats: Only a few donors were included, so the genetic and exposure-history diversity represented was limited. Non-shared clonotypes showed lower generation probabilities than clonotypes common to all four donors. Sequencing of the sorted subsets was shown by rarefaction to be incomplete despite large depth.

Profiling relied on immunoSEQ multiplex PCR, and the TCRdb table lists in-frame clones only, not all of them. This sample has some 2 million clones, with 95% found just once. A split of CD4+ cells into CD45RA+ naive and CD45RA-negative memory subsets was performed. Germline CDR1 and CDR2: WSHSY and SAAADI. V shed 6 bases and J shed 4 bases, with 16 bases lying between them. The CDR3 contains 15 residues. On this clone itself: Its antigen is currently unknown.

Sequencing used naive CD4+ T cells sorted from blood. As to subset: CD45RA+ positively selected. The receptor was isolated from a man aged 18 to 29 in good health. V is TRBV10-2 and J is TRBJ1-3, with D possibly TRBD1 on 5 matching bases. Here the CDR3 DNA reads TGCGCCAGCAGGGACGCCGGGGCTGGGGGAAACACCATATATTTT. Residues: CASRDAGAGGNTIYF.